This TCR beta chain was retrieved from a study of cytomegalovirus exposure and HLA in healthy donors. Study-wide points: Analysis was performed later, and it showed HLA-associated TCR beta chains to be more clonally expanded than equally common others.

Germline CDR1 and CDR2: MDHEN and SYDVKM. Unmatched junction bases numbered 2, after V lost 6 bases and J lost 2 bases. CDR3 length: 14 amino acids. Comments on this clone: Antigen: not known. The same CDR3 also results from other DNA sequences found in this sample.

Primers included in the PCR were 60 Vbeta and 13 Jbeta primers. TCRdb keeps only in-frame clones here, not all; method: immunoSEQ multiplex PCR. Here the sample spans 210,000 or so clones, 77% being singletons. The sequenced sample was PBMCs. This chain joins TRBV28 and TRBJ2-2; 8 bases match TRBD1. This receptor was taken from a woman aged 25 to 39 in good health and CMV-seropositive. CDR3 in amino acids: CASSDRGNTGELFF. As DNA, the CDR3 is TGTGCCAGCAGCGACAGGGGAAACACCGGGGAGCTGTTTTTT.